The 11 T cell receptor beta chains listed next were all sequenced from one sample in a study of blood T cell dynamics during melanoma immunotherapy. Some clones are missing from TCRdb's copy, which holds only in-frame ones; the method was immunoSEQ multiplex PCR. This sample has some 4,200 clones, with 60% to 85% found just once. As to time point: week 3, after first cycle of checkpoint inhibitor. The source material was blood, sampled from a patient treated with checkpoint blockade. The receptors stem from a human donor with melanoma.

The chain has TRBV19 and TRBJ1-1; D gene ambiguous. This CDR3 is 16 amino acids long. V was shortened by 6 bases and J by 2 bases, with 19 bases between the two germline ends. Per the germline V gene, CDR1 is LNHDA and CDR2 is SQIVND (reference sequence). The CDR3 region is CASSPLAGSTNTEAFF. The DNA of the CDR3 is TGTGCCAGTAGCCCGCTGGCGGGCAGTACAAACACTGAAGCTTTCTTT.

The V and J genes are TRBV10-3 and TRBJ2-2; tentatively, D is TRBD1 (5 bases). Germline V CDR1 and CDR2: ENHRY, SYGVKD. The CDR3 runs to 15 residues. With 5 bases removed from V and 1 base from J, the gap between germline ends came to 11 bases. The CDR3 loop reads CAISTTTENTGELFF. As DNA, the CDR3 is TGTGCCATCAGTACGACGACAGAGAACACCGGGGAGCTGTTTTTT.

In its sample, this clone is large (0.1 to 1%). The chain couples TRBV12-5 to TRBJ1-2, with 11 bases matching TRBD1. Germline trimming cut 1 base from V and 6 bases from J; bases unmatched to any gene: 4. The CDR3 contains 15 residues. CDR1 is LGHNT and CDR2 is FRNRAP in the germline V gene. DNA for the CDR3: TGTGCTAGTGGTTTGGACGGGACAGGGGGAGATGGCTACACCTTC. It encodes CASGLDGTGGDGYTF.

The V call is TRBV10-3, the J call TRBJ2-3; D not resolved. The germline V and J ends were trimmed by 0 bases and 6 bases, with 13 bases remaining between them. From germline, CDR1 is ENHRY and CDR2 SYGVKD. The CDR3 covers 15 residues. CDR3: CAISESGRGADTQYF. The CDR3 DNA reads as TGTGCCATCAGTGAGTCGGGAAGAGGCGCGGATACGCAGTATTTT.

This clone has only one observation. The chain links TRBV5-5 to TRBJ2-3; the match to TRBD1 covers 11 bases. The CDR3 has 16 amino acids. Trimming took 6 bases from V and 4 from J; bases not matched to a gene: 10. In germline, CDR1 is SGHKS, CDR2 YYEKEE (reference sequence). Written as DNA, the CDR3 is TGTGCCAGCATCTCGACGGGGACAGGGGGGGCAGATACGCAGTATTTT. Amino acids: CASISTGTGGADTQYF. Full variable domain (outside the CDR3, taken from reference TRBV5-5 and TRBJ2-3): DAGVTQSPTHLIKTRGQQVTLRCSPISGHKSVSWYQQVLGQGPQFIFQYYEKEERGRGNFPDRFSARQFPNYSSELNVNALLLGDSALYLCASISTGTGGADTQYFGPGTRLTVL.

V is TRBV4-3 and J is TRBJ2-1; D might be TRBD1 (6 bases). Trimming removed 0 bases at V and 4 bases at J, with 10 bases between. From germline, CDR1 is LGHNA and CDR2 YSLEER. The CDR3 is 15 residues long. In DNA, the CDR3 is TGCGCCAGCAGCCAAGACCCCCAGGGGTACAATGAGCAGTTCTTC. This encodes CASSQDPQGYNEQFF.

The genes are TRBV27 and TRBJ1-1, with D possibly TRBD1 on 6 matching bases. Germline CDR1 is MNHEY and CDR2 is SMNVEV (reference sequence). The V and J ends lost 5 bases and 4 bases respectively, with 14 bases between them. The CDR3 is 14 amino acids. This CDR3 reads CASSPFGGGTEAFF. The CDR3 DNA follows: TGTGCCAGCAGTCCCTTTGGGGGCGGCACTGAAGCTTTCTTT.

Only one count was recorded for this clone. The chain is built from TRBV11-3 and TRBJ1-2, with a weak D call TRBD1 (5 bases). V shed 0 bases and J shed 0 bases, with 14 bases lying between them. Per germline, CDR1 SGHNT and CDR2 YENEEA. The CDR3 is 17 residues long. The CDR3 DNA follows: TGTGCCAGCAGCTTAGATTCGGGGCCGGGATCTAACTATGGCTACACCTTC. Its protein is CASSLDSGPGSNYGYTF.

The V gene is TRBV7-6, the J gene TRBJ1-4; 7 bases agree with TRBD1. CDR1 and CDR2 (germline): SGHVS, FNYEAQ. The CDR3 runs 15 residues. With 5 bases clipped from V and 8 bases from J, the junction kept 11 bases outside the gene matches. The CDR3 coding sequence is TGTGCCAGCAGCCCCAGGGGGGCCCTGGAGGAAAAACTGTTTTTT. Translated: CASSPRGALEEKLFF.

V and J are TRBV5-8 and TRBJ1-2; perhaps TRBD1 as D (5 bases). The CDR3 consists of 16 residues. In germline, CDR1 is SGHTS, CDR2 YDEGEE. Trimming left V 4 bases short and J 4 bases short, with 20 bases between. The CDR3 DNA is TGTGCCAGCAGCCCGGGGACGGATCGATTTATCTATGGCTACACCTTC. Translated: CASSPGTDRFIYGYTF.

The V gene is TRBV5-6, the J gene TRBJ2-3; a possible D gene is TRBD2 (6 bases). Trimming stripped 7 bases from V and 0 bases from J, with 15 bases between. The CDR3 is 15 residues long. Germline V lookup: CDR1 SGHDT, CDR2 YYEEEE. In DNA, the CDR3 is TGTGCCAGCGGTCGGGGGACCTCTAGCACAGATACGCAGTATTTT. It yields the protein CASGRGTSSTDTQYF. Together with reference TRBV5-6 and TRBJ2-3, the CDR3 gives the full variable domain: DAGVTQSPTHLIKTRGQQVTLRCSPKSGHDTVSWYQQALGQGPQFIFQYYEEEERQRGNFPDRFSGHQFPNYSSELNVNALLLGDSALYLCASGRGTSSTDTQYFGPGTRLTVL.